A single T cell receptor beta chain is shown here with its context. Per the authors' pipeline: Estimation of nucleated cell counts relied on the amplification of reference gene primers. The table came from immunoSEQ multiplex PCR; TCRdb's copy has only in-frame clones and leaves some out. V, J and clone size were drawn from that table, and D and trimming were deduced from the DNA. The table lists some 280,000 clones, approximately 91% of them singletons. This sample was included in a study of blood T cell repertoires in COVID-19. Germline values: CDR1 MNHNY, CDR2 SVGAGI (reference sequence). Trimming stripped 7 bases from V and 3 bases from J, with 6 bases between. The CDR3 is made up of 12 amino acids.

The sequence derives from a woman aged 40 to 50 who had recovered from COVID-19. The J gene is TRBJ1-4, the V gene TRBV6-6; D is unclear. Sequenced: peripheral blood. CDR3 DNA sequence: TGTGCCAGCACCGCGTCTAATGAAAAACTGTTTTTT. Encoded protein: CASTASNEKLFF.